Many counts were recorded for the clone carrying this T cell receptor beta chain. Its antigen is not known. A second about 7 to 12 cycle PCR used barcoded and J-beta primers. In TCRdb, the 5' RACE reads were re-called with MiXCR into one record per CDR3 protein. The sample has 1.5 million to 2 million distinct CDR3 sequences; about 32% are singletons. The source of the sample is a study of blood T cells in healthy people across ages. Study-wide context: Template-switching capture recovered about one barcoded beta molecule per two T cells.

Broader study findings: Naive T cell percentage and TCR beta diversity correlated strongly. In the absence of known donor CMV status, changes in expanded clonotypes were possibly confounded.

V lost 0 bases and J 10 bases, leaving 11 bases between the germline ends. This CDR3 has 12 residues. The V gene's germline CDR1 is SQVTM and CDR2 ANQGSEA. The gene calls are TRBV29-1 and TRBJ2-3; D gene unclear. The material sequenced was blood. The receptor comes from a woman in her 30s in good health. The CDR3: CSVEEGPRAQYF. CDR3 nucleotides: TGCAGCGTTGAAGAAGGACCACGGGCGCAGTATTTT.